This TCR beta chain is from a study of T cell therapy product for transplant patients (dated by TCRdb to between 2017 and 2020). About the full investigation: The wider healthy donor group was composed of approximately 20 individuals (approximately 10 male and 9 female) aged about 25 to 90 years in Berlin, Germany. Using CMV as the model virus, the study developed a next-generation autologous adoptive antiviral T-cell product intended for immunosuppressed solid organ transplant patients. The TCRbeta repertoire analysis of rapamycin-treated and untreated products involved n = 3 healthy donors. The expansion media contained either IL-7 and IL-15 at 10 ng/ml or IL-2 at approximately 50 U/ml. To assess clonal composition, the researchers compared the TCRbeta repertoires of CMV-specific T-cell products that were either rapamycin-treated or untreated, with both kinds coming from the same donors.

This sample's label refers to: CMVpp65/IE-1-reactive T cells enriched by IFNgamma capture and expanded in vitro. PBMCs were stimulated for 5 to 7 hours with overlapping CMV pp65 and IE-1 peptide pools, with each pool at 0.5 ug/ml. IFNgamma-producing CMV-stimulated cells were positively selected with the IFNgamma Secretion Assay-Cell Enrichment and Detection Kit (Miltenyi Biotec). Enriched IFNgamma+ cells were grown for about 22 days with irradiated autologous feeders together with either IL-7/IL-15 or IL-2. To get enough cells for the different cell sorting steps, buffy coats were taken from 3 of the 19 healthy donors. Biocoll density gradient centrifugation was the method used to isolate peripheral blood mononuclear cells. DRK supplied the buffy coats from healthy donors. Genomic DNA was extracted with an AllPrep DNA/RNA Kit and TCRbeta CDR3 regions were amplified with the immunoSEQ hsTCRb Kit. In the original analysis: In-frame CDR3 nucleotide sequences without stop codons were defined as productive rearrangements and were analyzed in immunoSEQ Analyzer 3.0. Clonality was computed from productive entropy normalized to the number of productive rearrangements, and sample overlap was measured with the Morisita index. The clones in this table, taken by TCRdb from immuneACCESS, are in-frame only. Not every clone is retained; where verified, under half of the shortfall comes from an unresolved V gene, and the cause of the rest is unknown. The V and J calls and clone size are taken from that table; D and trimming were inferred from the DNA. This sample holds 800 to 900 clones; 44% were observed only once. The ten largest clones capture 20% to 25% of the sample.

In the case of this clone: The antigen it recognizes is unknown. No per-base quality is available; no much larger clone lies one base away.

The CDR3 runs 14 residues from the cysteine to the phenylalanine. The entry retains the CDR3 DNA only, 42 bases that are in frame from base 1. The trim is 4 bases for V and 5 bases for J, with a gap of 14 bases between the germline ends. CDR1 and CDR2, looked up from the germline V gene (reference sequence), are MNHNY and SVGAGI. Paper-wide results and their limitations: Repertoires from different donors showed no overlap, but paired products from the same donor shared many clones. Compared with untreated products, rapamycin-treated products had a more diverse, less clonal TCRbeta repertoire and more distinct clones. It was suggested by the authors that the increased clonal diversity in Rapa-TCPs may reflect survival of low-frequency clones and preferential expansion of central memory T cells. The top 10 clones covered roughly 77% of the repertoire in rapamycin-treated products versus approximately 92% in untreated products.

The V and J genes are TRBV6-6 and TRBJ1-2, with TRBD1 tentatively as D gene (5 bases match). What was sequenced was a sorted cell population cultured from PBMCs. This clonotype originated in an adult in good health. The sequenced DNA is TGTGCCAGCAGTTCGGGCCGAGGGGAGTATGGCTACACCTTC. This translates into CASSSGRGEYGYTF.